The entry below describes one T cell receptor beta chain. The antigen is unknown. The data were produced by immunoSEQ multiplex PCR, yet TCRdb's version contains in-frame clones alone and is incomplete. Of around 88,000 clones listed, approximately 90% are singletons. The data derive from a study of graft-versus-host responses after intestinal transplantation. In the study overall: Every recipient underwent anti-thymocyte globulin induction, then tacrolimus and steroids for roughly three years. Findings of the study overall: Peak levels of circulating GvH clones tracked with early post-transplant HvG declines.

The CDR3 runs 12 residues. CDR1 and CDR2 (germline): MNHEY, SVGAGI. V was pared by 6 bases and J by 1 base, with 6 bases between. Sequenced here: unstimulated CD8+ T cells sorted from spleen or lymph node cells, sampled before transplant. The chain combines TRBV6-5 with TRBJ1-1; weak D call: TRBD1 (6 bases). This TCR derives from a human donor who was the organ donor for an intestinal transplant. CDR3: CASSRGNTEAFF. DNA for the CDR3: TGTGCCAGCAGCAGGGGGAACACTGAAGCTTTCTTT.